This T cell receptor beta chain was recorded in a study of blood T cell repertoires in COVID-19. Whole-study context: Sample material is recorded as cDNA or gDNA derived from T cells, B-cell-depleted T cells, or PBMCs.

Trimming removed 4 bases from V and 2 bases from J, with 10 bases in between. Germline CDR1 is SQVTM and CDR2 is ANQGSEA. This CDR3 is built from 13 residues. Authors' methods: Nucleated cell counts were estimated from reference gene primer amplification. TCRdb's table, derived via immunoSEQ multiplex PCR, lists solely in-frame clones and lacks some. V and J calls plus clone size are reproduced from that table; the DNA served to infer D and trimming. The top ten hold roughly 16% of the sample, which has about 74,000 clones, 75% to 85% seen once. This clonotype was sampled from a human donor in a cohort sampled during active COVID-19. The chain recombines TRBV29-1 with TRBJ2-3; perhaps TRBD2 as D (6 bases). Sequencing was carried out using peripheral blood. The CDR3 protein is CSVGASDTDTQYF. DNA for the CDR3: TGCAGCGTTGGGGCTAGCGACACAGATACGCAGTATTTT.